This T cell receptor (beta chain) was identified during a study of T cell responses to AZD1222 COVID-19 vaccine. Repertoires were generated with immunoSEQ multiplex PCR, while TCRdb's copy carries only in-frame clones and drops some. The sample carries more than 80,000 clones, 88% recorded once. V lost 2 bases, J lost 16 bases, and 18 bases lay in between. Germline V lookup: CDR1 MDHEN, CDR2 SYDVKM. CDR3 length equals 13 residues. Overall study findings and caveats: Only a handful of people who got AZD1222 tested seropositive at baseline. Once two AZD1222 doses were given, Spike-specific TCR breadth and depth went up. Nearly half of spike-specific TCRs reportedly go after variant regions that carry no mutations. Repertoire sampling occurred only after the peak T cell response.

To note about this clone: Its specificity is not known.

The genes are TRBV28 and TRBJ2-1; tentatively, D is TRBD2 (5 bases). The source of this sequence is an adult in good health. Sequences were derived from peripheral blood, sampled on day 0 of AZD1222 vaccination. The CDR3 region has the DNA TGTGCCAGCAGTTTAATTTCATTCGATCGGGAATTCTTC. Protein sequence: CASSLISFDREFF.